The present entry profiles one TCR beta chain with its context. This sample was included in a study of blood T cell repertoires in COVID-19. This CDR3 spans 16 amino acids. V was pared by 4 bases and J by 3 bases, with 18 bases between. The germline V gene has CDR1 SGHTA and CDR2 FQGNSA. Produced via immunoSEQ multiplex PCR; TCRdb's table is partial and in-frame only. The repertoire holds 90,000 to 150,000 clones, with approximately 80% as singletons. The rearrangement links TRBV7-2 to TRBJ1-1, with no clear D. This clonotype was sampled from a human donor in a cohort sampled during active COVID-19. Input material: peripheral blood. The CDR3 spells CASSSRPEWMDTEAFF. CDR3 DNA: TGTGCCAGCAGCTCTAGACCCGAGTGGATGGACACTGAAGCTTTCTTT. The full variable domain, its missing parts supplied by reference TRBV7-2 and TRBJ1-1, is GAGVSQSPSNKVTEKGKDVELRCDPISGHTALYWYRQSLGQGLEFLIYFQGNSAPDKSGLPSDRFSAERTGGSVSTLTIQRTQQEDSAVYLCASSSRPEWMDTEAFFGQGTRLTVV.